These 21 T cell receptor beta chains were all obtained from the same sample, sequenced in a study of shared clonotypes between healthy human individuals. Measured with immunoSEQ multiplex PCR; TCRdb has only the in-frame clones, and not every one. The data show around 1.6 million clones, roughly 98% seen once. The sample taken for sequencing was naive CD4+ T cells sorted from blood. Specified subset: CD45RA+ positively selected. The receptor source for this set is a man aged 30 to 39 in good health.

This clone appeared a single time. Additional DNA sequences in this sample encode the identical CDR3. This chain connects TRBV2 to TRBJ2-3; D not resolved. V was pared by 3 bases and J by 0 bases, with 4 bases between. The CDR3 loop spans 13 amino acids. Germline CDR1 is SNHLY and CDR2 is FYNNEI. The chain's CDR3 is CASSDRSTDTQYF. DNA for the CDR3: TGTGCCAGCAGTGACAGGAGCACAGATACGCAGTATTTT.

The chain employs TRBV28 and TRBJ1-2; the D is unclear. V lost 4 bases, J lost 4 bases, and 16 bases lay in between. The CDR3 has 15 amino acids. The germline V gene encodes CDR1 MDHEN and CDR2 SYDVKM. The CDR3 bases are TGTGCCAGCAGTTGGAGGCGTGGCAGACCCTATGGCTACACCTTC. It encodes CASSWRRGRPYGYTF.

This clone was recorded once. CDR3 nucleotide sequence: TGCGCCAGCAGCCAGAACGGGGTCTACGAGCAGTACTTC. The encoded protein is CASSQNGVYEQYF. The V call is TRBV5-1, the J call TRBJ2-7; the D gene is possibly TRBD2 (5 bases). This CDR3 comprises 13 residues. V lost 4 bases and J 3 bases, leaving 11 bases between the germline ends. Germline CDR1 SGHRS, CDR2 YFSETQ.

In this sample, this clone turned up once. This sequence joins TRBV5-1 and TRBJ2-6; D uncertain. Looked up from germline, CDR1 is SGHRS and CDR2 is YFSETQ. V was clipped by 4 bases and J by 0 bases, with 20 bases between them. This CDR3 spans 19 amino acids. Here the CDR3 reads CASSPQARTSLSGANVLTF. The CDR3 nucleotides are TGCGCCAGCAGCCCGCAGGCGCGAACAAGCCTCTCTGGGGCCAACGTCCTGACTTTC.

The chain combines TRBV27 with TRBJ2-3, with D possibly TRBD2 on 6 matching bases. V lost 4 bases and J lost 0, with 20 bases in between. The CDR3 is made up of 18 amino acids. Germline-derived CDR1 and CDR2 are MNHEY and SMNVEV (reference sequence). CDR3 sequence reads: CASSSGLPIRPSTDTQYF. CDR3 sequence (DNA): TGTGCCAGCAGTTCGGGACTCCCCATCAGACCAAGCACAGATACGCAGTATTTT.

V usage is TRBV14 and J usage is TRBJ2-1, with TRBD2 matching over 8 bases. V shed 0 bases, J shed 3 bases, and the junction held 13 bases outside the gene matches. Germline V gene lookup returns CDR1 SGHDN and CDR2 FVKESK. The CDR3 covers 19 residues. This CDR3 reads CASSQEGSGRVGGYNEQFF. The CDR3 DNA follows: TGTGCCAGCAGCCAAGAGGGGAGCGGGAGAGTGGGGGGCTACAATGAGCAGTTCTTC.

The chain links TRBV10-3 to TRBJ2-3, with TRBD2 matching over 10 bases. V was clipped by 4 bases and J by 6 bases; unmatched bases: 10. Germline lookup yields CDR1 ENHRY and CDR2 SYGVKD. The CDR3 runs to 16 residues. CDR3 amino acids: CAISGGPAGGGDTQYF. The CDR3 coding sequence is TGTGCCATCAGTGGTGGGCCAGCGGGAGGGGGGGATACGCAGTATTTT.

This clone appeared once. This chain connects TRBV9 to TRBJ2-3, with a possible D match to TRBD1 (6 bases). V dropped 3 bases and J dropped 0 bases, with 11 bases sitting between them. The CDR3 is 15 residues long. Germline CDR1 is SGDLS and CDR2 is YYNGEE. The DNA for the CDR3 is TGTGCCAGCAGCGAACAGGGCTTCAGCACAGATACGCAGTATTTT. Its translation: CASSEQGFSTDTQYF. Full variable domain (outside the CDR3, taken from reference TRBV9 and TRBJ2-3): DSGVTQTPKHLITATGQRVTLRCSPRSGDLSVYWYQQSLDQGLQFLIQYYNGEERAKGNILERFSAQQFPDLHSELNLSSLELGDSALYFCASSEQGFSTDTQYFGPGTRLTVL.

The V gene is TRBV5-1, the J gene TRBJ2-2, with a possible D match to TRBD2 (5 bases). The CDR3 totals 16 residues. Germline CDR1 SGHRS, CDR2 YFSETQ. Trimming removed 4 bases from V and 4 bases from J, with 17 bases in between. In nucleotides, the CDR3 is TGCGCCAGCAGCGGGCGGGCTCCGTCAGGCACCGGGGAGCTGTTTTTT. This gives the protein CASSGRAPSGTGELFF.

CDR3 in DNA: TGTGCCAGCAGCTTAGTTGGGACAGGTCGGGGGGGTAACTATGGCTACACCTTC. The encoded protein is CASSLVGTGRGGNYGYTF. The chain uses TRBV11-2 and TRBJ1-2; 8 bases agree with TRBD1. Per germline, CDR1 SGHAT and CDR2 FQNNGV. This CDR3 is built from 18 residues. Trimming at V came to 1 base and at J to 1 base, leaving 11 bases not matched to a gene.

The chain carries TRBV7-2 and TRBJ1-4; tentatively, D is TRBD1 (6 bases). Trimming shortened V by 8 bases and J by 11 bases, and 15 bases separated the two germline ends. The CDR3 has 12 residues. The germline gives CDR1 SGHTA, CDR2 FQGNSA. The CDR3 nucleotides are TGTGCCAGCGGACAGCGCTGGAGGAAACTGTTTTTT. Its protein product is CASGQRWRKLFF.

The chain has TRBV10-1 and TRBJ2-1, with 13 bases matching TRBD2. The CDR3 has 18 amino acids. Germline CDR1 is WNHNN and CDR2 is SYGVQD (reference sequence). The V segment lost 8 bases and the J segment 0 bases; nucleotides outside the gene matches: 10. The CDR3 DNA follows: TGCGCCAGCCCCGGCGGACTAGCGGGGGCTAACTCCTACAATGAGCAGTTCTTC. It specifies CASPGGLAGANSYNEQFF.

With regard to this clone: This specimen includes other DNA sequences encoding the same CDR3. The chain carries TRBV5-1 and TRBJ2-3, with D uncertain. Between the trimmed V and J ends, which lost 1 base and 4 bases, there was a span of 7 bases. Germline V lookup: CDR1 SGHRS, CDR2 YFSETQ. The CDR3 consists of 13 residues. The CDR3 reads CASSLFSADTQYF. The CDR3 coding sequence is TGCGCCAGCAGCTTGTTTTCGGCAGATACGCAGTATTTT.

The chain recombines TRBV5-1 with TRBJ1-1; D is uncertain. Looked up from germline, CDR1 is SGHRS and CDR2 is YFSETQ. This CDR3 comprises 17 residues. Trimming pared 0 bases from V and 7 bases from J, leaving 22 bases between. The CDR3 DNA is TGCGCCAGCAGCTTGGGGGTATTGGCAGACCTTCAAAGTGAAGCTTTCTTT. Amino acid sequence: CASSLGVLADLQSEAFF.

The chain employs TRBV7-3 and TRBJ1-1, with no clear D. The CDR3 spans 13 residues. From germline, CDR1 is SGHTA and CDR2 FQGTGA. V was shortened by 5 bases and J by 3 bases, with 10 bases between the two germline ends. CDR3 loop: CASSRRTDTEAFF. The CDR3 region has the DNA TGTGCCAGCAGCCGACGGACGGACACTGAAGCTTTCTTT.

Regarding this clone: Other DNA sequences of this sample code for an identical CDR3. CDR3 protein: CASSLGQPPYEQYF. The CDR3 DNA reads as TGTGCCAGCAGCCTGGGACAGCCACCCTACGAGCAGTACTTC. The chain recombines TRBV28 with TRBJ2-7, with 7 bases that match TRBD1. Trimming removed 6 bases from V and 2 bases from J; junction bases left unmatched: 7. Germline values: CDR1 MDHEN, CDR2 SYDVKM. The length of the CDR3 is 14 residues.

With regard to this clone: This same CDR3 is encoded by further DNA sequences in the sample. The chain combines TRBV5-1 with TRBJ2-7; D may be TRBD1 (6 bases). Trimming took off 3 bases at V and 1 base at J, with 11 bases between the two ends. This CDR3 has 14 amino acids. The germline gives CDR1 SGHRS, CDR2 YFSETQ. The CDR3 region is CASSSRTESYEQYF. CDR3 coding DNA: TGCGCCAGCAGCTCCCGGACAGAATCCTACGAGCAGTACTTC.

CDR3 protein: CASSRKGTSAQSYEQYF. The DNA of the CDR3 is TGTGCCAGCAGCCGTAAGGGGACTAGCGCTCAATCCTACGAGCAGTACTTC. The rearrangement links TRBV7-2 to TRBJ2-7, with 10 bases aligning to TRBD2. V dropped 5 bases and J dropped 1; count of bases not matched to a gene: 11. Germline V lookup: CDR1 SGHTA, CDR2 FQGNSA. The CDR3 spans 17 residues.

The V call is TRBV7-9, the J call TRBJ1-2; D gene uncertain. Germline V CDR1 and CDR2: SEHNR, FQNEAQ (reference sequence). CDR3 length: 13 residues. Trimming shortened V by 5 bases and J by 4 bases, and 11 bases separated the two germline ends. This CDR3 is CASSPGEIYGYTF. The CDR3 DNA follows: TGTGCCAGCAGCCCCGGGGAAATCTATGGCTACACCTTC.

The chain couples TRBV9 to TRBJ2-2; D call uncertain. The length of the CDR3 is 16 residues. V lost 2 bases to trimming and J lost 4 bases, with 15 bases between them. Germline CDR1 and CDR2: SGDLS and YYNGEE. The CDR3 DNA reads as TGTGCCAGCAGCGTCAATCCCGGGTCCGGCACCGGGGAGCTGTTTTTT. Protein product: CASSVNPGSGTGELFF. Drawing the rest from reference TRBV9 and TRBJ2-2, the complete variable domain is DSGVTQTPKHLITATGQRVTLRCSPRSGDLSVYWYQQSLDQGLQFLIQYYNGEERAKGNILERFSAQQFPDLHSELNLSSLELGDSALYFCASSVNPGSGTGELFFGEGSRLTVL.

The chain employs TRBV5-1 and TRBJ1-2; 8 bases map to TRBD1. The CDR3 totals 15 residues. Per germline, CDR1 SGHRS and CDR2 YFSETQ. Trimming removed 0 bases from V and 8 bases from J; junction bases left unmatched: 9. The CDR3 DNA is TGCGCCAGCAGCTTGGCGGCTAATGGACAGGGCGGCTACACCTTC. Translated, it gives CASSLAANGQGGYTF.